This T cell receptor (beta chain) was documented in a study of blood T cell repertoires in COVID-19. Study in general: Samples taken during acute and convalescent COVID-19 were collected in the United States, Italy and Spain.

The CDR3 loop spans 14 amino acids. Trimming pared 6 bases from V and 0 bases from J, leaving 8 bases between. Germline V gives CDR1 SNHLY, CDR2 FYNNEI. Original methodology: Reference gene primer amplification yielded estimated nucleated cell counts. TCRdb's table, derived via immunoSEQ multiplex PCR, lists solely in-frame clones and lacks some. Clonal size and the V and J genes are those of that table, whereas D and trimming came from the DNA. This sample has some 140,000 clones; around 85% occur once, and the top ten carry 0.63%. This clonotype was sampled from a man aged 60-69 years with COVID-19, enrolled during active disease. The rearrangement uses TRBV2 and TRBJ1-4; a possible D gene is TRBD1 (5 bases). Sequencing input: peripheral blood. CDR3 loop: CASSATATNEKLFF. DNA of the CDR3: TGTGCCAGCAGCGCGACAGCAACTAATGAAAAACTGTTTTTT.